These T cell receptor beta chains were read from a single sample in a study of shared clonotypes between healthy human individuals. Produced via immunoSEQ multiplex PCR; TCRdb's table is partial and in-frame only. There are about 2.3 million clones in the sample; 85% to 95% occur only once, and around 0.35% lies in the top ten. Sequenced: naive CD4+ T cells from PBMCs. These TCRs come from a man between 18 and 35 years old in good health. Some clones in this sample may be carry-over from other donors' samples. The CDR3 runs from the conserved cysteine through the conserved F or W. A D gene is named only where the DNA matches it firmly. Rows may omit the clone size; those that give it use once, few, many or a size class.

abundance	v_gene	j_gene	d_gene	CDR3aa	CDR3nt
.	TRBV6-6	TRBJ2-2	.	CASRPQNTGELFF	TGTGCCAGCAGGCCGCAAAACACCGGGGAGCTGTTTTTT
few	TRBV19	TRBJ1-1	TRBD1	CASSGRGTGVLNTEAFF	TGTGCCAGTAGCGGGAGAGGAACAGGGGTCCTAAACACTGAAGCTTTCTTT
.	TRBV2	TRBJ1-2	.	CASSELLLVVGGYTF	TGTGCCAGCAGTGAATTACTTTTGGTCGTAGGTGGCTACACCTTC
.	TRBV7-6	TRBJ2-1	TRBD2	CASSRMTSSYNEQFF	TGTGCCAGCAGCCGGATGACTAGCAGCTACAATGAGCAGTTCTTC
.	TRBV5-8	TRBJ2-7	TRBD1	CASSLQGTGLYEQYF	TGTGCCAGCAGCTTGCAGGGGACAGGGTTATACGAGCAGTACTTC
.	TRBV27	TRBJ2-2	TRBD2	CASRSGGGTGELFF	TGTGCCAGCAGATCCGGGGGGGGCACCGGGGAGCTGTTTTTT
.	TRBV28	TRBJ1-3	.	CASSFPRAGNTIYF	TGTGCCAGCAGTTTCCCCAGGGCTGGAAACACCATATATTTT
.	TRBV28	TRBJ2-7	TRBD1	CASSFGGTGGVAEQYF	TGTGCCAGCAGTTTTGGGGGGACAGGGGGAGTCGCCGAGCAGTACTTC
.	TRBV7-3	TRBJ2-3	.	CASSLVRDTQYF	TGTGCCAGCAGCTTAGTGCGAGATACGCAGTATTTT
.	TRBV7-4	TRBJ2-7	.	CASSLALRVSGEQYF	TGTGCCAGCAGCTTAGCTCTTCGGGTGTCCGGAGAGCAGTACTTC
once	TRBV5-1	TRBJ2-5	.	CASSLFRETQYF	TGCGCCAGCAGCTTGTTTCGGGAGACCCAGTACTTC
.	TRBV28	TRBJ2-6	.	CASSFSGYISGANVLTF	TGTGCCAGCAGTTTTTCCGGGTATATCTCTGGGGCCAACGTCCTGACTTTC
.	TRBV28	TRBJ2-2	.	CASGRTDTGELFF	TGTGCCAGCGGACGGACTGACACCGGGGAGCTGTTTTTT
.	TRBV6-1	TRBJ2-6	.	CASSSGSSGANVLTF	TGTGCCAGCAGCTCGGGATCTTCTGGGGCCAACGTCCTGACTTTC
.	TRBV29-1	TRBJ2-7	TRBD1	CSVAGQGGTYYEQYF	TGCAGCGTAGCCGGACAGGGTGGGACCTACTACGAGCAGTACTTC
.	TRBV20-1	TRBJ2-1	.	CSARNYNEQFF	TGCAGTGCTCGAAACTACAATGAGCAGTTCTTC
.	TRBV6-1	TRBJ1-1	TRBD1	CASQRETGGGTEAFF	TGTGCCAGCCAAAGGGAGACAGGGGGCGGCACTGAAGCTTTCTTT
.	TRBV5-1	TRBJ1-5	TRBD1	CASSRQGDQPQHF	TGCGCCAGCAGCCGACAGGGCGATCAGCCCCAGCATTTT
.	TRBV7-7	TRBJ2-5	.	CASSLGRQETQYF	TGTGCCAGCAGCTTAGGACGGCAAGAGACCCAGTACTTC
.	TRBV7-9	TRBJ1-1	TRBD1	CASSSQGGGNTEAFF	TGTGCCAGCAGCTCCCAGGGGGGAGGAAACACTGAAGCTTTCTTT
once	TRBV5-1	TRBJ2-1	TRBD2	CASSLAGRGRTSGFYEQFF	TGCGCCAGCAGCTTGGCCGGCAGGGGAAGGACTAGCGGGTTCTATGAGCAGTTCTTC
.	TRBV5-6	TRBJ2-7	.	CASSHRGGAYEQYF	TGTGCCAGCAGCCACCGAGGCGGAGCCTACGAGCAGTACTTC
.	TRBV28	TRBJ2-5	TRBD2	CASSVTRLVRGAETQYF	TGTGCCAGCAGTGTTACCCGTCTCGTGCGGGGGGCGGAGACCCAGTACTTC
.	TRBV6-5	TRBJ1-1	.	CASRPQKNTEAFF	TGTGCCAGCAGACCCCAAAAAAACACTGAAGCTTTCTTT
.	TRBV28	TRBJ2-3	.	CASSRTGLGTDTQYF	TGTGCCAGCAGTCGAACAGGGTTGGGCACAGATACGCAGTATTTT
.	TRBV6-1	TRBJ2-7	.	CASRGPHSYEQYF	TGTGCCAGCAGGGGACCGCACTCCTACGAGCAGTACTTC
.	TRBV7-9	TRBJ1-5	TRBD1	CASSLGQGGDQPQHF	TGTGCCAGCAGCTTAGGACAGGGGGGAGATCAGCCCCAGCATTTT
.	TRBV7-9	TRBJ2-1	TRBD2	CASSLGASGRDNEQFF	TGTGCCAGCAGCTTAGGGGCCAGCGGGAGGGACAATGAGCAGTTCTTC
.	TRBV18	TRBJ2-5	.	CASSPLNLQETQYF	TGTGCCAGCTCACCACTAAACTTACAAGAGACCCAGTACTTC
.	TRBV28	TRBJ1-4	.	CASSPPPGLATNEKLFF	TGTGCCAGCAGTCCCCCCCCGGGGCTAGCAACTAATGAAAAACTGTTTTTT
.	TRBV7-9	TRBJ2-1	TRBD2	CASSWELAGGNNEQFF	TGTGCCAGCAGCTGGGAACTAGCGGGAGGGAACAATGAGCAGTTCTTC
.	TRBV5-1	TRBJ2-1	.	CASSLIQTSYNEQFF	TGCGCCAGCAGCTTGATACAGACCTCATACAATGAGCAGTTCTTC
once	TRBV16	TRBJ1-5	.	CASSQRQDLYSNQPQHF	TGTGCCAGCAGCCAACGGCAGGACCTATATAGCAATCAGCCCCAGCATTTT
once	TRBV27	TRBJ2-1	.	CASSSWIGNEQFF	TGTGCCAGCAGTTCGTGGATCGGCAATGAGCAGTTCTTC
once	TRBV5-1	TRBJ2-3	.	CASRQEADTQYF	TGCGCCAGCAGACAGGAGGCAGATACGCAGTATTTT
few	TRBV30	TRBJ1-4	TRBD1	CAWSNWAGGEKLFF	TGTGCCTGGAGTAATTGGGCAGGGGGTGAAAAACTGTTTTTT
.	TRBV5-1	TRBJ2-5	.	CASNDQETQYF	TGCGCCAGCAATGACCAAGAGACCCAGTACTTC
few	TRBV6-6	TRBJ2-6	.	CASSSLSSGANVLTF	TGTGCCAGCAGTTCCCTCAGCTCTGGGGCCAACGTCCTGACTTTC
.	TRBV28	TRBJ1-5	.	CASSLGSGNQPQHF	TGTGCCAGCAGTTTGGGCAGCGGCAATCAGCCCCAGCATTTT
.	TRBV2	TRBJ1-5	TRBD1	CASSDQTGGSNQPQHF	TGTGCCAGCAGTGACCAGACAGGGGGTAGCAATCAGCCCCAGCATTTT
.	TRBV5-1	TRBJ2-5	TRBD2	CASSFYSGRETQYF	TGCGCCAGCAGCTTTTATAGCGGGAGGGAGACCCAGTACTTC
.	TRBV6-6	TRBJ2-7	TRBD2	CASRNSGGSYEQYF	TGTGCCAGCAGAAATAGCGGGGGATCCTACGAGCAGTACTTC
.	TRBV18	TRBJ2-1	TRBD1	CASSPGQGMDEQFF	TGTGCCAGCTCACCGGGACAGGGCATGGATGAGCAGTTCTTC
.	TRBV4-2	TRBJ2-7	.	CASSQVTRNEQYF	TGTGCCAGCAGCCAAGTTACGAGGAACGAGCAGTACTTC
.	TRBV7-6	TRBJ2-3	.	CASSLAGSTDTQYF	TGTGCCAGCAGCTTAGCTGGTAGCACAGATACGCAGTATTTT
few	TRBV4-1	TRBJ1-5	TRBD1	CASSQGQGKGQPQHF	TGCGCCAGCAGCCAAGGACAGGGGAAAGGTCAGCCCCAGCATTTT
.	TRBV9	TRBJ2-1	TRBD2	CASSPRTSGSYNEQFF	TGTGCCAGCAGCCCCCGGACTAGCGGGAGCTACAATGAGCAGTTCTTC
.	TRBV18	TRBJ2-1	.	CASSPAGENYNEQFF	TGTGCCAGCTCTCCGGCTGGGGAAAACTACAATGAGCAGTTCTTC
.	TRBV7-8	TRBJ2-1	.	CASSPVLDPAEQFF	TGTGCCAGCAGCCCGGTGTTAGATCCGGCTGAGCAGTTCTTC
.	TRBV6-1	TRBJ1-5	.	CASSDSNQPQHF	TGTGCCAGCAGTGACTCCAATCAGCCCCAGCATTTT
.	TRBV6-5	TRBJ1-1	.	CASSYQTQGSEAFF	TGTGCCAGCAGTTACCAAACCCAGGGCTCTGAAGCTTTCTTT
.	TRBV28	TRBJ1-2	.	CASGRINYGYTF	TGTGCCAGTGGACGGATAAACTATGGCTACACCTTC
.	TRBV6-5	TRBJ2-1	TRBD2	CASGTSGTNEQFF	TGTGCCAGCGGGACTAGCGGGACCAATGAGCAGTTCTTC
.	TRBV15	TRBJ2-1	TRBD2	CATSRSGRQGDEQFF	TGTGCCACCAGCAGAAGCGGGAGGCAGGGGGATGAGCAGTTCTTC
few	TRBV21-1	TRBJ1-1	.	CASSKQGQNTEAFF	TGTGCCAGCAGCAAACAGGGACAAAACACTGAAGCTTTCTTT